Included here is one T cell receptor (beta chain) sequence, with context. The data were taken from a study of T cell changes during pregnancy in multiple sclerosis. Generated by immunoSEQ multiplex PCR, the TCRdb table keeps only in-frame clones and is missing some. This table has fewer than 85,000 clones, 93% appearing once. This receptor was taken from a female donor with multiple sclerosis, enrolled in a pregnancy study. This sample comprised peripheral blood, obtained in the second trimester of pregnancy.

Written as DNA, the CDR3 is TGTGCCAGCGGGTCAGGGATCACAGATACGCAGTATTTT. Protein sequence: CASGSGITDTQYF. The chain employs TRBV2 and TRBJ2-3; possibly TRBD1 for D (5 bases). CDR3 size: 13 residues. V shed 8 bases and J shed 2 bases, with 11 bases lying between them. From germline, CDR1 is SNHLY and CDR2 FYNNEI. Supplemented by reference TRBV2 and TRBJ2-3, the full variable domain reads EPEVTQTPSHQVTQMGQEVILRCVPISNHLYFYWYRQILGQKVEFLVSFYNNEISEKSEIFDDQFSVERPDGSNFTLKIRSTKLEDSAMYFCASGSGITDTQYFGPGTRLTVL.